This is a list of T cell receptor beta chains from one sample in a study of Ad26.COV2.S vaccination and SARS-CoV-2 variants. The repertoire was sequenced with immunoSEQ multiplex PCR; TCRdb's copy has only in-frame clones and lacks some. The sample holds about 400,000 clones, about 83% seen once. Sample: peripheral blood, taken in a trial of Ad26.COV2.S vaccine versus placebo. All receptors come from a person aged 18 to 65 who received the Ad26.COV2.S COVID-19 vaccine or a placebo. CDR3s include the opening cysteine and the closing phenylalanine or tryptophan. The order of the fields is V gene, D gene, CDR3 protein. D genes are given only for firm matches.

V: TRBV27
D: TRBD2
CDR3: CASSPGTSGRFPDTQYF

V: TRBV5-1
D: -
CDR3: CASIDLRGLNTEAFF

V: TRBV24-1
D: TRBD1
CDR3: CATSEPGQGSETQYF

V: TRBV7-9
D: -
CDR3: CASRGTGEAFF

V: TRBV4-3
D: -
CDR3: CASSQVGGAYYGYTF

V: TRBV7-2
D: TRBD2
CDR3: CASSTTSVGWTQYF

V: TRBV11-3
D: -
CDR3: CASSLVGAGTEAFF

V: TRBV5-1
D: -
CDR3: CASSLAGEYNEQFF

V: TRBV5-1
D: -
CDR3: CASSLEVGGEDEQFF

V: TRBV9
D: TRBD1
CDR3: CASSVGTATNYGYTF

V: TRBV5-1
D: -
CDR3: CASSYGEQYF

V: TRBV18
D: TRBD2
CDR3: CASSGNSGGSYNEQFF

V: TRBV5-1
D: -
CDR3: CASSLVGYNTEAFF

V: TRBV6-1
D: -
CDR3: CASSEALAKTLTPEFF

V: TRBV18
D: -
CDR3: CASSPGTGNSPLHF

V: TRBV6-5
D: -
CDR3: CASASGSGNTIYF

V: TRBV6-6
D: TRBD2
CDR3: CASSPRTSGRIAKNIQYF

V: TRBV9
D: -
CDR3: CASSVDSEAGEQYF

V: TRBV6-1
D: -
CDR3: CASSDQFGVGYTF

V: TRBV14
D: TRBD1
CDR3: CASSPRRGDTEAFF

V: TRBV5-1
D: -
CDR3: CASRFIFGGKAEAFF

V: TRBV5-6
D: -
CDR3: CASSSNTGELFF

V: TRBV6-4
D: TRBD2
CDR3: CASSPRTSSYNEQFF

V: TRBV24-1
D: TRBD2
CDR3: CATSDLPQSGIYNEQFF

V: TRBV7-9
D: -
CDR3: CASSWFGVAEETQYF

V: TRBV7-9
D: -
CDR3: CASRTTLAGNTGELFF

V: TRBV4-3
D: -
CDR3: CASSLFGLPTDTQYF

V: TRBV7-9
D: TRBD1
CDR3: CASTRGRGRTEAFF

V: TRBV18
D: TRBD1
CDR3: CASSRRTGSYEQYF

V: TRBV5-6
D: -
CDR3: CASSLGTVQETQYF

V: TRBV27
D: TRBD1
CDR3: CASSFHRGIPYF

V: TRBV4-1
D: TRBD2
CDR3: CASSQDGWRGSGGANVLTF

V: TRBV24-1
D: TRBD2
CDR3: CAGGGTRDTTQYF

V: TRBV2
D: -
CDR3: CASRGSHEQYF

V: TRBV19
D: -
CDR3: CASSMESRWSNQPQHF

V: TRBV11-3
D: TRBD1
CDR3: CASSRGTVRNSETQYF

V: TRBV6-6
D: -
CDR3: CASSPRGDSPLHF

V: TRBV5-4
D: -
CDR3: CASSLQTGRETQYF

V: TRBV5-1
D: -
CDR3: CASSPGPFGRGSDTQYF

V: TRBV6-5
D: -
CDR3: CASSPGSNTGELFF

V: TRBV6-2/TRBV6-3
D: TRBD2
CDR3: CASSPTSGRSEQYF

V: TRBV4-3
D: -
CDR3: CASSQEYSYNSPLHF

V: TRBV12-3/TRBV12-4
D: -
CDR3: CASSSGRGYGYTF

V: TRBV5-6
D: -
CDR3: CASSLEERGTQYF

V: TRBV7-2
D: TRBD1
CDR3: CASSPRTGINEQFF

V: TRBV4-3
D: -
CDR3: CASSQWSGSGWDTQYF

V: TRBV30
D: -
CDR3: CASGPQYF

V: TRBV19
D: -
CDR3: CASSIQVNTEAFF

V: TRBV18
D: TRBD1
CDR3: CASSPGQGFEAFF

V: TRBV5-1
D: -
CDR3: CASSLVAGQNYEQYF

V: TRBV6-2/TRBV6-3
D: TRBD2
CDR3: CASSHDSGLAEEQYF

V: TRBV9
D: TRBD2
CDR3: CASSVGAGGRETQYF

V: TRBV11-3
D: -
CDR3: CASSLDPPNPGNTIYF